One and the same sample provided the 21 T cell receptor beta chains below, sequenced in a study of T-cell memory formation after mild COVID-19. In TCRdb, the 5' RACE reads were re-called with MiXCR into one record per CDR3 protein. Here the sample spans more than 150,000 distinct CDR3 sequences, about 9.9% being singletons. What was sequenced was PBMCs or a T cell subset sorted from them (not recorded which). Source of these receptors: a man between 18 and 29 years old who had mild COVID-19 (a few samples of this study predate the infection). Cell type and time point are not known.

This chain uses TRBV5-5 with TRBJ2-3; 9 bases line up with TRBD2. The V segment lost 0 bases and the J segment 2 bases; nucleotides outside the gene matches: 7. Germline loops: CDR1 SGHKS, CDR2 YYEKEE (reference sequence). This CDR3 comprises 17 residues. The CDR3 here is CASSLGSGGSFTDTQYF. In DNA form, the CDR3 reads TGTGCCAGCAGCTTGGGCAGCGGGGGGTCCTTCACAGATACGCAGTATTTT.

J is TRBJ1-6 and V is TRBV7-3; maybe TRBD1 (6 bases). This CDR3 comprises 14 residues. Germline CDR1 reads SGHTA; CDR2 reads FQGTGA. The V and J ends lost 5 bases and 7 bases respectively, with 12 bases between them. CDR3 nucleotides: TGTGCCAGCAGCCGTGGACAGATAAATTCACCCCTCCACTTT. It translates to CASSRGQINSPLHF.

This clonotype occurred a few times. V usage is TRBV29-1 and J usage is TRBJ2-1, with no clear D. Germline loops: CDR1 SQVTM, CDR2 ANQGSEA. The CDR3 has 12 amino acids. Trimming shortened V by 1 base and J by 6 bases, and 7 bases separated the two germline ends. The CDR3: CSVEARPNEQFF. The CDR3 DNA is TGCAGCGTTGAAGCTAGGCCCAATGAGCAGTTCTTC.

This clonotype was seen many times. CDR3 nucleotide sequence: TGTGCCAGCAGTCATCAGGGTACCCACGAGCAGTACGTC. It is translated as CASSHQGTHEQYV. The chain is built from TRBV6-2 or TRBV6-3 and TRBJ2-7, with TRBD1 as a possible D gene (5 bases). The CDR3 is 13 amino acids. Deletions cut 5 bases from V and 5 bases from J, with 13 bases between. The germline CDR1 and CDR2 sequences are MNHEY and SVGEGT.

This clonotype came up many times. The J gene is TRBJ2-1, the V gene TRBV18; D is unresolved. Germline V gene sequence: CDR1 KGHSH, CDR2 LQKENI. This CDR3 comprises 15 residues. Trimming removed 3 bases at V and 4 bases at J, with 13 bases between. CDR3 amino acids: CASSPIRQAYNEQFF. CDR3 nucleotides: TGTGCCAGCTCACCTATTCGGCAGGCGTACAATGAGCAGTTCTTC.

The table lists this clonotype with a few counts. This sequence joins TRBV7-2 and TRBJ2-2; D remains ambiguous. Germline CDR1 SGHTA, CDR2 FQGNSA. The CDR3 sequence is 13 residues long. V was trimmed by 8 bases and J by 2 bases, leaving 9 bases between them. The DNA for the CDR3 is TGTGCCAGCGATATACACAACACCGGGGAGCTGTTTTTT. Translation: CASDIHNTGELFF.

The chain carries TRBV20-1 and TRBJ1-4; D might be TRBD1 (6 bases). The V end lost 0 bases, the J end lost 1 base, and 6 bases lay between the germline ends. The CDR3 contains 14 residues. CDR1 DFQATT and CDR2 SNEGSKA come from the germline V gene (reference sequence). The CDR3 protein is CSARDRGTNEKLFF. Here the CDR3 DNA reads TGCAGTGCTAGAGACAGGGGAACTAATGAAAAACTGTTTTTT.

This clonotype occurred a few times. The rearrangement joins TRBV14 to TRBJ2-7; D gene ambiguous. Germline V gene data show CDR1 as SGHDN and CDR2 as FVKESK. V was clipped by 4 bases and J by 2 bases, with 9 bases between them. The CDR3 totals 13 residues. Here the CDR3 reads CASSPPAAYEQYF. The DNA for the CDR3 is TGTGCCAGCAGCCCCCCTGCGGCCTACGAGCAGTACTTC.

This chain connects TRBV29-1 to TRBJ1-2; 10 nucleotides align to TRBD1. This CDR3 is 13 amino acids long. J was trimmed by 9 bases and V by 4 bases; bases with no gene match: 8. Germline CDR1 SQVTM, CDR2 ANQGSEA. The CDR3 here is CSVVAGQGSRYTF. CDR3 DNA: TGCAGCGTTGTCGCGGGACAGGGGTCGCGCTACACCTTC.

The table lists this clonotype with a few counts. J is TRBJ2-1 and V is TRBV7-2; 8 bases fit TRBD1. Germline V gives CDR1 SGHTA, CDR2 FQGNSA. Trimming at V came to 6 bases and at J to 16 bases, leaving 8 bases not matched to a gene. The CDR3 extends over 11 amino acids. The CDR3 nucleotides are TGTGCCAGCAGAATAGCCGGGACAGGTTTCTTC. Translation: CASRIAGTGFF. Together with reference TRBV7-2 and TRBJ2-1, the CDR3 gives the full variable domain: GAGVSQSPSNKVTEKGKDVELRCDPISGHTALYWYRQSLGQGLEFLIYFQGNSAPDKSGLPSDRFSAERTGGSVSTLTIQRTQQEDSAVYLCASRIAGTGFFGPGTRLTVL.

This chain joins TRBV4-1 and TRBJ2-2; TRBD2 aligns across 7 bases. Germline lookup yields CDR1 MGHRA and CDR2 YSYEKL. V was clipped by 4 bases and J by 6 bases; unmatched bases: 5. CDR3 length equals 14 residues. The CDR3 DNA is TGCGCCAGCAGCCTTCCCGGGGGGTCCGGGGAGCTGTTTTTT. Translating it yields CASSLPGGSGELFF.

This chain uses TRBV7-6 with TRBJ1-1; D may be TRBD1 (5 bases). The V and J ends lost 2 bases and 0 bases respectively, with 13 bases between them. Germline assignment: CDR1 SGHVS and CDR2 FNYEAQ. CDR3 length equals 16 residues. CDR3 residues: CASSLRRQTMNTEAFF. CDR3 nucleotide sequence: TGTGCCAGCAGCTTACGTCGACAGACGATGAACACTGAAGCTTTCTTT.

V gene TRBV11-2 combines with J gene TRBJ1-1; TRBD1 matches at 7 bases. J gave up 7 bases and V 10 bases, and 12 bases lay outside the gene matches. The CDR3 extends over 13 amino acids. CDR1 is SGHAT and CDR2 is FQNNGV in the germline V gene. CDR3 in amino acids: CATTREWDSEAFF. Here the CDR3 DNA reads TGTGCCACCACTCGGGAGTGGGACAGTGAAGCTTTCTTT.

This clonotype was found many times. This chain uses TRBV6-6 with TRBJ2-5; 11 nucleotides line up with TRBD2. The CDR3 length is 18 residues. Losses at the gene ends were 6 bases for V and 0 bases for J; bases not matched to a gene: 12. Germline lookup yields CDR1 MNHNY and CDR2 SVGAGI (reference sequence). CDR3 loop: CASRPTSGGMAYQETQYF. CDR3 nucleotide sequence: TGTGCCAGCAGGCCAACTAGCGGGGGCATGGCGTACCAAGAGACCCAGTACTTC.

This chain links TRBV9 with TRBJ2-1, with a weak D call TRBD1 (6 bases). Germline V CDR1 and CDR2: SGDLS, YYNGEE. The length of the CDR3 is 15 residues. Trimming stripped 7 bases from V and 4 bases from J, with 18 bases between. DNA for the CDR3: TGTGCCAGCGGCCGACCAGGGGTTTCGTACAATGAGCAGTTCTTC. This translates into CASGRPGVSYNEQFF. The variable domain in full, completed from reference TRBV9 and TRBJ2-1, reads DSGVTQTPKHLITATGQRVTLRCSPRSGDLSVYWYQQSLDQGLQFLIQYYNGEERAKGNILERFSAQQFPDLHSELNLSSLELGDSALYFCASGRPGVSYNEQFFGPGTRLTVL.

The CDR3 loop reads CASSPQWNSNQPQHF. The CDR3 nucleotides read TGTGCCAGTAGCCCCCAGTGGAATAGCAATCAGCCCCAGCATTTT. The chain recombines TRBV19 with TRBJ1-5; D ambiguous. Germline loops: CDR1 LNHDA, CDR2 SQIVND (reference sequence). The CDR3 is 15 amino acids. V dropped 6 bases and J dropped 0 bases, with 12 bases sitting between them.

There are a few counts of this clonotype. The chain uses TRBV12-3 or TRBV12-4 and TRBJ2-5, with 12 bases that match TRBD2. The CDR3 length is 17 residues. The junction had 12 bases not matched to a gene; V was cut back by 5 bases and J by 5 bases. The CDR3 here is CASSQRVTSGGVETQYF. The CDR3 DNA follows: TGTGCCAGCAGTCAAAGGGTGACTAGCGGGGGTGTTGAGACCCAGTACTTC.

This clonotype was counted a few times. V and J are TRBV7-8 and TRBJ1-4; the match to TRBD1 covers 7 bases. This CDR3 comprises 15 residues. After removal of 5 bases from V and 5 bases from J, the junction contained 8 bases not matched to a gene. The V gene's germline CDR1 is SGHVS and CDR2 FQNEAQ. DNA of the CDR3: TGTGCCAGCAGCCCCCGGACAGGTCGAAATGAAAAACTGTTTTTT. Residues: CASSPRTGRNEKLFF. The full variable domain, in which reference TRBV7-8 and TRBJ1-4 provide the parts outside the CDR3, is GAGVSQSPRYKVAKRGQDVALRCDPISGHVSLFWYQQALGQGPEFLTYFQNEAQLDKSGLPSDRFFAERPEGSVSTLKIQRTQQEDSAVYLCASSPRTGRNEKLFFGSGTQLSVL.

The chain has TRBV6-1 and TRBJ1-6; the D is unclear. V was trimmed by 5 bases and J by 7 bases, leaving 6 bases between them. CDR3 length equals 12 residues. Germline V lookup: CDR1 MNHNS, CDR2 SASEGT. This chain's CDR3 is CASSTRNSPLHF. The CDR3 DNA reads as TGTGCCAGCAGTACAAGAAATTCACCCCTCCACTTT.

This chain links TRBV9 with TRBJ1-3; D not resolved. Between the trimmed V and J ends, which lost 5 bases and 0 bases, there was a span of 12 bases. The CDR3 is made up of 15 amino acids. CDR1 is SGDLS, CDR2 YYNGEE, per germline. The CDR3 DNA reads TGTGCCAGCAGTGCCCACTGGAGCTCTGGAAACACCATATATTTT. This translates into CASSAHWSSGNTIYF. The full variable domain, in which reference TRBV9 and TRBJ1-3 provide the parts outside the CDR3, is DSGVTQTPKHLITATGQRVTLRCSPRSGDLSVYWYQQSLDQGLQFLIQYYNGEERAKGNILERFSAQQFPDLHSELNLSSLELGDSALYFCASSAHWSSGNTIYFGEGSWLTVV.

This clonotype was seen more than once but under ten times. The V gene is TRBV4-2, the J gene TRBJ2-3; perhaps D is TRBD1 or TRBD2 (5 bases each). Germline V CDR1 and CDR2: LGHNA, YNFKEQ. V dropped 2 bases and J dropped 1 base, with 13 bases sitting between them. The CDR3 runs to 16 residues. CDR3 in amino acids: CASSQTGRLGTDTQYF. CDR3 coding DNA: TGTGCCAGCAGCCAAACGGGGCGGCTCGGCACAGATACGCAGTATTTT.